This entry describes one T cell receptor (beta chain). What it binds is not known. The TCRbeta library incorporated unique molecular identifiers. TCRdb reprocessed the PCR reads with MiXCR, giving one entry per CDR3 protein. The profile shows around 960,000 distinct CDR3 sequences, roughly 29% of them singletons. This record comes from a study of T-cell reconstitution after alpha-beta-depleted transplantation in children. Study observations and caveats: From newly produced T cells came most of the T-cell counts and diversity one year after transplant.

The J segment lost 0 bases and the V segment lost 3 bases, leaving 9 bases of the junction unmatched. CDR1 and CDR2 (germline): SGHTA, FQGNSA. The length of the CDR3 is 17 residues. This material consisted of PBMCs, mostly from graft donor cells, taken 360 days after TCRalphabeta/CD19-depleted stem cell transplant. The receptor comes from a boy under two years old who had a stem cell transplant for SCID, so the T cells may come from the graft donor. The chain employs TRBV7-2 and TRBJ2-7, with 9 bases that match TRBD2. The CDR3 DNA sequence: TGTGCCAGCAGCTTGGGCGGGGGGGCCTTAAGCTCCTACGAGCAGTACTTC. The encoded protein is CASSLGGGALSSYEQYF.